The clone carrying this TCR beta chain was recorded a few times. Antigen unknown. Some clones are missing from TCRdb's copy, which holds only in-frame ones; the method was immunoSEQ multiplex PCR. This sample carries about 150,000 clones, approximately 85% of them seen once, and the ten largest clones take around 7.9%. V lost 0 bases and J 2 bases, leaving 10 bases between the germline ends. This CDR3 region has 15 residues. Germline V CDR1 and CDR2: KGHSH, LQKENI. This sample was taken from a study of T cell responses to AZD1222 COVID-19 vaccine. Study results and limitations: Clonal diversity may have been underestimated, and the donors were mostly white British, with more females than males. Baseline seropositivity occurred in only six AZD1222 recipients. Reports say nearly half of spike-specific TCRs go after unmutated variant regions. Repertoire sampling was restricted to post-peak T cell response timepoints.

This receptor was identified in an adult who received the MenACWY meningococcal vaccine as a control. The specimen comprised peripheral blood, sampled 28 days after the second dose of the MenACWY control vaccine. V gene TRBV18 combines with J gene TRBJ1-2; D perhaps matches TRBD1 (5 bases). The CDR3 DNA follows: TGTGCCAGCTCACCACCGCGAGGGGCCAACTATGGCTACACCTTC. This encodes CASSPPRGANYGYTF.